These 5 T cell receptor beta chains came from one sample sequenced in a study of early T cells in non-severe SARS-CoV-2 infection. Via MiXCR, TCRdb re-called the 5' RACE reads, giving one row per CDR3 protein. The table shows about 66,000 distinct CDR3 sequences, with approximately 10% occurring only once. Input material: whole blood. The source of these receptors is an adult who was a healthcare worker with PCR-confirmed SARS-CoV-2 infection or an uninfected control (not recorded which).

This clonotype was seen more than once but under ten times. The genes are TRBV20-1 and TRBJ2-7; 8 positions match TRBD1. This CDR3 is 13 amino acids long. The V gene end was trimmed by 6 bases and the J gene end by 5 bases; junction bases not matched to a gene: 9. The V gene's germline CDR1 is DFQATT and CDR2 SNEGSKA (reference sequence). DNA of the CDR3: TGCAGTGCCCAGAGGACAGGGTTCAACGAGCAGTACTTC. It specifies CSAQRTGFNEQYF.

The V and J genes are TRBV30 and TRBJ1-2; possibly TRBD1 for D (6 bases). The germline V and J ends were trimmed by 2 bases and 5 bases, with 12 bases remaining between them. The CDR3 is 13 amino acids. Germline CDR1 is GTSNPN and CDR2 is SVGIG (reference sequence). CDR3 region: CAWSRGLGYGYTF. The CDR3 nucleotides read TGTGCCTGGAGTCGGGGGCTGGGGTATGGCTACACCTTC.

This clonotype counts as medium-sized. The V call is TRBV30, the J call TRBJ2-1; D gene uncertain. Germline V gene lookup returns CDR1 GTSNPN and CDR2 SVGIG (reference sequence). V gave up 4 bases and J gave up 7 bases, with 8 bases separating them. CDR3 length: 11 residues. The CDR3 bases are TGTGCCTGGAACGATCGAAATGAGCAGTTCTTC. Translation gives CAWNDRNEQFF.

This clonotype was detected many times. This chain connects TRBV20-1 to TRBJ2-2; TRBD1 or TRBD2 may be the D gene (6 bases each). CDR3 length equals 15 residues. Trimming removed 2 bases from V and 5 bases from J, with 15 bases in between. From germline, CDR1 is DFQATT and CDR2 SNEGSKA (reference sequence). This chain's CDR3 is CSARWRDISTGELFF. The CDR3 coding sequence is TGCAGTGCTAGATGGCGGGACATTTCAACCGGGGAGCTGTTTTTT.

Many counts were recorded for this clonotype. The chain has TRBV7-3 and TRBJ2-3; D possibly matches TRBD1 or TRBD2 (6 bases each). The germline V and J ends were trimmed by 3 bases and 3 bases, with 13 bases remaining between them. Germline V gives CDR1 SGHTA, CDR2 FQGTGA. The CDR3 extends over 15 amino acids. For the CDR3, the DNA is TGTGCCAGCAGCTTCGGGGGCGCGAGGACAGATACGCAGTATTTT. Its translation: CASSFGGARTDTQYF.